This TCR beta chain was sequenced in a study of Ad26.COV2.S vaccination and SARS-CoV-2 variants. Whole-study findings and limits: Substantial breadth was reportedly displayed by spike-specific CD8+ and CD4+ T cell responses after vaccination. Participants given vaccine showed non-spike TCR breadth similar to that of placebo recipients.

Treatment given: about 20 received Ad26.COV2.S at low or high dose, single or two shots; roughly 5 received placebo; per-sample allocation not given. The investigators took samples on day 63 after the first vaccine or placebo injection. Immunization relied on an Ad26 vector, which expressed Wuhan-strain SARS-CoV-2 spike. As regards this clone: The antigen is unknown.

The CDR3 extends over 17 amino acids. V trimming: 7 bases; J trimming: 6 bases; junction bases outside the gene matches: 16. Germline lookup yields CDR1 LGHDT and CDR2 YNNKEL (reference sequence). Repertoires were generated with immunoSEQ multiplex PCR, while TCRdb's copy carries only in-frame clones and drops some. The data hold hundreds of thousands of clones, with about 87% observed a single time. This clonotype was obtained from a person between 18 and 65 years old who received the Ad26.COV2.S COVID-19 vaccine or a placebo. The sequencing used peripheral blood, collected in a trial of Ad26.COV2.S vaccine versus placebo. J is TRBJ1-4 and V is TRBV3-1 (or the pseudogene TRBV3-2), with 8 bases matching TRBD1. CDR3 residues: CASTESSYGTGHEKLFF. The CDR3, as DNA: TGTGCCAGCACCGAGAGCAGCTATGGGACAGGACATGAAAAACTGTTTTTT.